This T cell receptor (beta chain) stems from a study of CD8+ T cells in alopecia areata. Study overall: Treatment ran 6 to 18 months, with 6 months of follow-up afterward.

Comments on this clone: Its target is not known.

Study-wide results and limits: Sequencing of scalp samples also includes resident alphabeta T cells from normal skin. Unlike in mice, where it was clearer, TCR sharing across patients was less clear, possibly HLA-related.

Peripheral blood, together with lesional scalp punch biopsies, was collected from alopecia areata patients. Sequencing used cDNA as its template, made by extracting RNA and reverse transcribing it. TCRdb's table, derived via immunoSEQ multiplex PCR, lists solely in-frame clones and lacks some. The sample records approximately 150,000 clones, over 70% being singletons. This CDR3 comprises 15 residues. Between the trimmed V and J ends, which lost 3 bases and 5 bases, there was a span of 16 bases. CDR1 and CDR2 (germline): SGHAT, FQNNGV. This sequence was found in a human donor with alopecia areata. The sample was CD8+ T cells sorted from blood, taken at week 0. This chain connects TRBV11-2 to TRBJ2-5; D might be TRBD2 (7 bases). CDR3 region: CASSFGTGGGETQYF. CDR3 nucleotide sequence: TGTGCCAGCAGCTTCGGTACGGGGGGCGGGGAGACCCAGTACTTC.